These 20 T cell receptor beta chains were sequenced from one sample in a study of monozygotic twins with inflammatory bowel disease. TCRdb re-called the 5' RACE reads, yielding one record per CDR3 amino acid sequence without DNA. This table holds 150,000 or so distinct CDR3 sequences. Sample: blood. These receptors all stem from a human donor with ulcerative colitis or Crohn's disease, or a healthy co-twin of an affected twin (not recorded which).

J is TRBJ2-1 and V is TRBV20-1; TCRdb's D call, TRBD2, is unchecked because there is no DNA. The CDR3 sequence is 14 residues long. Germline CDR1 is DFQATT and CDR2 is SNEGSKA (reference sequence). This CDR3 is CSALSDSSYNEQFF.

This chain links TRBV5-1 with TRBJ1-5; without DNA, the TCRdb call of TRBD1 cannot be checked. The CDR3 has 15 amino acids. The germline CDR1 and CDR2 sequences are SGHRS and YFSETQ. The CDR3 reads CASSLEGDGNQPQHF. The full variable domain, rest sourced from reference TRBV5-1 and TRBJ1-5, is KAGVTQTPRYLIKTRGQQVTLSCSPISGHRSVSWYQQTPGQGLQFLFEYFSETQRNKGNFPGRFSGRQFSNSRSEMNVSTLELGDSALYLCASSLEGDGNQPQHFGDGTRLSIL.

The chain's CDR3 is CASIRGMSGTGGNEQFF. The chain links TRBV5-1 to TRBJ2-1; TCRdb reports TRBD1, a call that lacks DNA to check it against. This CDR3 spans 17 amino acids. Germline V gene sequence: CDR1 SGHRS, CDR2 YFSETQ.

The V gene is TRBV18, the J gene TRBJ2-7; the D call from TCRdb, TRBD2, cannot be confirmed without DNA. CDR3 size: 13 residues. Germline V gene lookup returns CDR1 KGHSH and CDR2 LQKENI. CDR3 residues: CASSPGAPYEQYF.

The chain couples TRBV5-1 to TRBJ2-7. From germline, CDR1 is SGHRS and CDR2 YFSETQ. This CDR3 is built from 13 residues. This CDR3 is CASSYKSSYEQYF.

CDR3 in amino acids: CASSQGTSGRFRYEQYF. V usage is TRBV14 and J usage is TRBJ2-7; there is no DNA to check the TCRdb D call of TRBD2. The CDR3 has 17 amino acids. Germline V gene sequence: CDR1 SGHDN, CDR2 FVKESK. Together with reference TRBV14 and TRBJ2-7, the CDR3 gives the full variable domain: EAGVTQFPSHSVIEKGQTVTLRCDPISGHDNLYWYRRVMGKEIKFLLHFVKESKQDESGMPNNRFLAERTGGTYSTLKVQPAELEDSGVYFCASSQGTSGRFRYEQYFGPGTRLTVT.

The chain links TRBV15 to TRBJ2-7. The germline V gene encodes CDR1 LNHNV and CDR2 YYDKDF (reference sequence). The CDR3 runs to 16 residues. This CDR3 reads CATSRDHVFRSYEQYF.

The CDR3 reads CASRADTYSYNSPLHF. This chain joins TRBV6-1 and TRBJ1-6. CDR1 is MNHNS and CDR2 is SASEGT in the germline V gene. CDR3 length equals 16 residues.

The chain links TRBV12-3 or TRBV12-4 to TRBJ2-2; TCRdb's D call, TRBD2, is unchecked because there is no DNA. The CDR3 covers 18 residues. CDR3 region: CASSLLDAGGMFGGELFF.

The chain uses TRBV18 and TRBJ1-5; the TRBD1 assignment by TCRdb is unverifiable without DNA. CDR1 and CDR2 from the germline V gene are KGHSH and LQKENI. The CDR3 loop spans 15 amino acids. The CDR3 loop reads CASSARTGFNQPQHF.

V is TRBV20-1 and J is TRBJ2-6; no DNA is available, so the TRBD2 call from TCRdb remains unchecked. Germline CDR1 DFQATT, CDR2 SNEGSKA (reference sequence). This CDR3 is 17 amino acids long. The CDR3 is CSARDLREPAGASVLTF.

V is TRBV18 and J is TRBJ1-1; TCRdb indicates TRBD1, and absent DNA this call remains unverified. The CDR3 is 13 amino acids. Per the germline V gene, CDR1 is KGHSH and CDR2 is LQKENI. The CDR3 is CASSPSHGAEAFF.

The rearrangement uses TRBV7-9 and TRBJ2-5; as DNA is missing, the TRBD1 call by TCRdb cannot be tested. The CDR3 sequence is 13 residues long. Germline V gene sequence: CDR1 SEHNR, CDR2 FQNEAQ (reference sequence). The CDR3 loop is CASSPPGWETQYF.

The CDR3 spells CAISETLGLEQYF. This rearrangement joins TRBV10-3 to TRBJ2-7; with no DNA, the TCRdb D assignment of TRBD2 cannot be verified. The CDR3 spans 13 residues. Germline V gene lookup returns CDR1 ENHRY and CDR2 SYGVKD.

This chain connects TRBV5-4 to TRBJ1-2. The germline V gene encodes CDR1 SGHNT and CDR2 YYREEE (reference sequence). The CDR3 contains 14 residues. The CDR3 loop reads CASSFSVESYGYTF.

The rearrangement uses TRBV5-8 and TRBJ2-6; TCRdb designates TRBD1, a call that cannot be tested without DNA. CDR1 SGHTS and CDR2 YDEGEE come from the germline V gene. The CDR3 consists of 18 residues. CDR3 residues: CASSEATAPLSGANVLTF.

V usage is TRBV12-3 or TRBV12-4 and J usage is TRBJ2-2; TCRdb's D gene call, TRBD1, goes unchecked for lack of DNA. The CDR3 runs to 16 residues. CDR3 residues: CASRAHGGTNTGELFF.

Here the CDR3 reads CASGDRADYGYTF. The gene calls are TRBV5-6 and TRBJ1-2; TCRdb's D call, TRBD1, is unchecked because there is no DNA. Looked up from germline, CDR1 is SGHDT and CDR2 is YYEEEE. This CDR3 has 13 residues.

The chain carries TRBV18 and TRBJ1-1; the D gene TCRdb calls, TRBD1, cannot be checked with no DNA. The CDR3 is 15 residues long. Germline V gene data show CDR1 as KGHSH and CDR2 as LQKENI. CDR3 sequence: CASSLAGQGATEAFF.

The rearrangement links TRBV20-1 to TRBJ2-3; TCRdb's D call, TRBD2, is unchecked because there is no DNA. The CDR3 has 16 residues. Germline assignment: CDR1 DFQATT and CDR2 SNEGSKA (reference sequence). CDR3: CSARVQREGGTDTQYF.